This T cell receptor (beta chain) emerged from a study of blood T cell repertoires in COVID-19. Study details: From T cells, B-cell-depleted T cells, or PBMCs came the material, which was cDNA or gDNA.

Germline loops: CDR1 LNHDA, CDR2 SQIVND (reference sequence). Trimming removed 2 bases at V and 1 base at J, with 9 bases between. The CDR3 runs to 14 residues. Original methodology: Amplified reference gene primers provided the basis for estimating nucleated cell counts. TCRdb keeps only in-frame clones here, not all; method: immunoSEQ multiplex PCR. That table furnishes V, J and clone size, whereas the DNA furnished D and trimming. Among about 150,000 clones listed, about 87% were seen once. In its sample, this clone was seen a few times. The chain joins TRBV19 to TRBJ2-7; perhaps TRBD2 as D (6 bases). The sequence came from a human donor in a cohort sampled during active COVID-19. Sample: peripheral blood. CDR3 DNA sequence: TGTGCCAGTAGTATAACTAGCACATCCTACGAGCAGTACTTC. Translation: CASSITSTSYEQYF.